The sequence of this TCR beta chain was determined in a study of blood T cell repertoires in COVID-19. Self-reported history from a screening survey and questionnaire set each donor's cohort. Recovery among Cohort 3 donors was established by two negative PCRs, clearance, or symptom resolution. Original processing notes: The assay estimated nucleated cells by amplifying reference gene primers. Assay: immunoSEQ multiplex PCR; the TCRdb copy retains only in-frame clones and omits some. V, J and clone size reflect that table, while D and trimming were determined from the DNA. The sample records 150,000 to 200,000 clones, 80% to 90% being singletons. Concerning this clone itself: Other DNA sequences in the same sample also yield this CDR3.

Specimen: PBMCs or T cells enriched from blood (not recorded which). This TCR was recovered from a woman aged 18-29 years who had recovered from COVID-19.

The CDR3 bases are TGTGCCAGCAGTCTCCTAGCGGGGGGCCCTGATACGCAGTATTTT. Encoded protein: CASSLLAGGPDTQYF. The chain carries TRBV28 and TRBJ2-3, with 11 bases that match TRBD2. There are 15 residues in the CDR3. Germline trimming cut 5 bases from V and 6 bases from J; bases unmatched to any gene: 7. Germline V gene sequence: CDR1 MDHEN, CDR2 SYDVKM.